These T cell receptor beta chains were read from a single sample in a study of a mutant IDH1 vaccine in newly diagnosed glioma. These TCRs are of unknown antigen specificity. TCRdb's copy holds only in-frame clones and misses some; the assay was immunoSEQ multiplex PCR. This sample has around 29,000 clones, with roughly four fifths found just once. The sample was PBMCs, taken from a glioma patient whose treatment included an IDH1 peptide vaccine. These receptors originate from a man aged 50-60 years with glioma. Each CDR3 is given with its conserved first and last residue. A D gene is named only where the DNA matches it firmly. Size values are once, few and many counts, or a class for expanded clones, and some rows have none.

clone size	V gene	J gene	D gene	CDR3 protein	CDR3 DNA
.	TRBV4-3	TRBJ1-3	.	CASSQDDGSGNTIYF	TGCGCCAGCAGCCAAGATGACGGATCTGGAAACACCATATATTTT
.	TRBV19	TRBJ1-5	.	CASSTPLLTGTQPQHF	TGTGCCAGTAGTACCCCCCTACTGACAGGCACTCAGCCCCAGCATTTT
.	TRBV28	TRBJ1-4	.	CASSSPARGEKLFF	TGTGCCAGCAGTTCCCCGGCCCGAGGCGAAAAACTGTTTTTT
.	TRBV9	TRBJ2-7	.	CASSVAQAYEQYF	TGTGCCAGCAGCGTAGCTCAGGCCTACGAGCAGTACTTC
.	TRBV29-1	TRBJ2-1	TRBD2	CSVSGGAGGNEQFF	TGCAGCGTCTCCGGTGGGGCGGGGGGCAATGAGCAGTTCTTC
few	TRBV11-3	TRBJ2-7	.	CASSRTDLSYEQYF	TGTGCCAGCAGCAGAACGGACCTCTCCTACGAGCAGTACTTC
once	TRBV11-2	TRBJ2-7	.	CASSLAYEQYF	TGTGCCAGCAGCTTAGCCTACGAGCAGTACTTC
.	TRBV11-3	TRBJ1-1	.	CASSLESRGNTEAFF	TGTGCCAGCAGCTTAGAGTCCAGGGGGAACACTGAAGCTTTCTTT
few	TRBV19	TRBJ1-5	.	CASSIRQGNQPQHF	TGTGCCAGTAGTATACGGCAGGGTAATCAGCCCCAGCATTTT
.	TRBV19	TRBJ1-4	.	CASSRTGFNEKLFF	TGTGCCAGTAGTAGAACCGGGTTTAATGAAAAACTGTTTTTT
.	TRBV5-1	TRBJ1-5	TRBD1	CASSPGQTNQPQHF	TGCGCCAGCAGCCCGGGACAGACGAATCAGCCCCAGCATTTT
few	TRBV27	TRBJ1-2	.	CASSPTTGYGYTF	TGTGCCAGCAGTCCGACGACAGGCTATGGCTACACCTTC
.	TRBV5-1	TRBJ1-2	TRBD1	CASSFSGGNYGYTF	TGCGCCAGCAGCTTCTCAGGGGGTAACTATGGCTACACCTTC
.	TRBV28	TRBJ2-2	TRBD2	CASSRGSSGTGELFF	TGTGCCAGCAGTCGCGGGAGTTCTGGCACCGGGGAGCTGTTTTTT
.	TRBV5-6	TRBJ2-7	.	CASSSEGGFSSYEQYF	TGTGCCAGCAGCTCCGAAGGAGGGTTTAGCTCCTACGAGCAGTACTTC
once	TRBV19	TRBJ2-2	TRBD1	CASSTLYIDRENTGELFF	TGTGCCAGTAGTACTCTCTATATTGACAGGGAGAACACCGGGGAGCTGTTTTTT
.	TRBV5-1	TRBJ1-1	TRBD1	CASSLQGDTEAFF	TGCGCCAGCAGCTTACAGGGGGACACTGAAGCTTTCTTT
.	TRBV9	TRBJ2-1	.	CASEEAGGHNEQFF	TGTGCCAGCGAGGAGGCAGGGGGGCACAATGAGCAGTTCTTC
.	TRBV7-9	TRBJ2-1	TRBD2	CASSPPGLAGYNEQFF	TGTGCCAGCAGCCCACCGGGACTAGCGGGATACAATGAGCAGTTCTTC
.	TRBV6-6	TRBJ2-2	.	CASSPVPTGELFF	TGTGCCAGCAGCCCAGTTCCTACCGGGGAGCTGTTTTTT
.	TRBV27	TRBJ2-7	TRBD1	CASSLGQGDYEQYF	TGTGCCAGCAGTTTAGGACAGGGAGACTACGAGCAGTACTTC
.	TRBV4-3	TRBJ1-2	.	CASSQGAFYGYTF	TGCGCCAGCAGCCAAGGGGCCTTCTATGGCTACACCTTC
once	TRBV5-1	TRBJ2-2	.	CASSPGLLRGTGELFF	TGCGCCAGCAGCCCGGGACTCCTTCGCGGGACCGGGGAGCTGTTTTTT
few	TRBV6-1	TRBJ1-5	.	CASSELAPNQPQHF	TGTGCCAGCAGTGAACTGGCACCTAATCAGCCCCAGCATTTT
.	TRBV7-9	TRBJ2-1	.	CASSLRGGPLYNEQFF	TGTGCCAGCAGCTTAAGGGGGGGGCCCCTCTACAATGAGCAGTTCTTC
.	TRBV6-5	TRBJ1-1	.	CASSYSEVANTEAFF	TGTGCCAGCAGTTACTCGGAGGTCGCAAACACTGAAGCTTTCTTT
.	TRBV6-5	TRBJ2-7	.	CASSYSIGYEQYF	TGTGCCAGCAGTTACTCGATAGGATACGAGCAGTACTTC
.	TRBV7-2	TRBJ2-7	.	CASSPDRNSYEQYF	TGTGCCAGCAGCCCAGACAGGAATTCCTACGAGCAGTACTTC
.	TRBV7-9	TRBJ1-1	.	CASSLLGGYTEAFF	TGTGCCAGCAGCTTACTGGGGGGATACACTGAAGCTTTCTTT
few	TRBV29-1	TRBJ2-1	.	CSVAKLRVFNEQFF	TGCAGCGTTGCCAAGCTGAGAGTCTTCAATGAGCAGTTCTTC
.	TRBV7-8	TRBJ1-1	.	CASTGRLNTEAFF	TGTGCCAGCACGGGGCGGTTGAACACTGAAGCTTTCTTT
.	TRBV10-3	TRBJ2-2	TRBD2	CAISSGLAGGANTGELFF	TGTGCCATCAGTTCGGGACTAGCGGGGGGAGCGAACACCGGGGAGCTGTTTTTT
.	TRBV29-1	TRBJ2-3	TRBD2	CSVAELAGTTDTQYF	TGCAGCGTTGCCGAACTAGCGGGGACCACAGATACGCAGTATTTT
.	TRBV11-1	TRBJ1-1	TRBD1	CASSLSQGTTEAFF	TGTGCCAGCAGCTTATCACAGGGGACCACTGAAGCTTTCTTT
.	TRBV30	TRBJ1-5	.	CAWRKGNNQPQHF	TGTGCCTGGAGGAAGGGAAACAATCAGCCCCAGCATTTT
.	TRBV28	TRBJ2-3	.	CASSPFGRSTDTQYF	TGTGCCAGCAGTCCCTTCGGGCGCAGCACAGATACGCAGTATTTT
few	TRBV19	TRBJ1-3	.	CASRGRSSGNTIYF	TGTGCCAGTAGGGGACGGAGCTCTGGAAACACCATATATTTT
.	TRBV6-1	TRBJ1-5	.	CASSGDSNQPQHF	TGTGCCAGCAGTGGAGACTCCAATCAGCCCCAGCATTTT
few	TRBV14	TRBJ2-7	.	CASSPWRGMAYEQYF	TGTGCCAGCAGCCCATGGAGGGGAATGGCCTACGAGCAGTACTTC